The text below deals with one TCR beta chain. Its antigen is unknown. Base-call qualities are not available, and no considerably larger clone is one nucleotide away. This sample was included in a study of blood T cell repertoires in COVID-19 (dated by TCRdb to the early 2020s). Background for the entire study: Samples covering the acute and convalescent phases of COVID-19 were provided by collaborators in the United States, Italy and Spain. The prospective study material was composed of cDNA or gDNA derived from T cells, B-cell-depleted T cells, or PBMCs. Sample metadata almost always included a de-identified subject ID, COVID-19 status, age in years and sex. HLA class I and class II types, where available, came from metadata supplied by the sample provider rather than from assay-based typing. The dataset comprised deeply sampled blood TCRbeta repertoires from subjects exposed to, actively infected with, or recovered from COVID-19. The repertoires were released in a freely available public database meant as a resource for research on the immune response to SARS-CoV-2. Samples were obtained from the ongoing ImmuneRACE study (first 160 participants) and from some 1,200 subjects provided by 6 global collaborators. Results and caveats for the whole study, not just this receptor: The amount of clinical and demographic metadata varied by source and participant and was provided uncurated.

The immunoSEQ Assay, a bias-controlled multiplex PCR, was used to amplify TCRbeta CDR3 regions from genomic DNA. For the original study's pipeline: Within the assay, amplification of reference gene primers was used to estimate how many nucleated cells each sample contained. To quantify the absolute abundance of each unique TCRbeta CDR3 rearrangement, sequence reads were collapsed and filtered. For each sample, productive Simpson clonality was calculated as the square root of Simpson's diversity index over productive rearrangements. This is the immuneACCESS table as TCRdb keeps it, with only in-frame sequences that have V and J called. A part of the clones is gone; compared with another copy, unresolved V genes explain less than half, and the rest is unexplained. Clone size and V and J calls were adopted from that table, with D and trimming inferred from the DNA. Recorded for this sample are about 270,000 clones; approximately 91% of them occurred a single time. In total, the top ten clones hold about 2.5% of the sample.

In the prospective study, participants were roughly 18 to 100 years old, resided in about two dozen geographic areas of the United States, and were enrolled through a virtual design. To assign participants to cohorts, the prospective study relied on clinical history that participants themselves reported in a screening survey and a study questionnaire. In the prospective study, whole blood, serum and a nasopharyngeal or oropharyngeal swab were collected from each participant by mobile phlebotomists. Prospective study participants could optionally give additional blood draws and questionnaires over an approximately two-month period. Prospective study blood samples were shipped either frozen or at room temperature before DNA extraction. Trimming accounts for 4 bases at V and 3 bases at J, while the number of junction bases matched to no gene is 10. Taken from cysteine to phenylalanine, the CDR3 has 19 residues. Left in the record is the CDR3 DNA by itself, 57 bases read in frame from the first base. The germline V gene gives CDR1 as SGHAT and CDR2 as FQNNGV.

The chain was built from TRBV11-2 and TRBJ2-2, with 14 central nucleotides matching TRBD2. The origin of this receptor is a woman aged 40 to 55 with acute COVID-19. Sequenced input: PBMCs or T cells enriched from blood (not recorded which). CDR3 loop: CASSSQTGTSGRDTGELFF. The bases read TGTGCCAGCAGCTCCCAGACCGGGACTAGCGGGAGAGACACCGGGGAGCTGTTTTTT.